Listed here are 16 T cell receptor beta chains from one sample, sequenced in a study of T cells after yellow fever vaccination. TCRdb called the 5' RACE reads again in MiXCR, with one record for every CDR3 protein. The repertoire holds some 390,000 distinct CDR3 sequences, with around 6.5% as singletons. Sequenced here: PBMCs, sampled 5 days after the yellow fever booster vaccination. The receptors stem from a man aged 25-45 years who received the YFV17D yellow fever vaccine.

This clonotype came up many times. V is TRBV7-2 and J is TRBJ2-7, with 7 bases lining up with TRBD2. The CDR3 runs 14 residues. Losses at the gene ends were 7 bases for V and 2 bases for J; bases not matched to a gene: 8. Germline CDR1 is SGHTA and CDR2 is FQGNSA. DNA for the CDR3: TGTGCCAGCAAAGCGGGACCCCCAACCTACGAGCAGTACTTC. Its protein is CASKAGPPTYEQYF.

This chain uses TRBV5-5 with TRBJ2-7; D uncertain. There are 14 residues in the CDR3. Between the trimmed V and J ends, which lost 0 bases and 2 bases, there was a span of 9 bases. CDR1 and CDR2 from the germline V gene are SGHKS and YYEKEE (reference sequence). DNA for the CDR3: TGTGCCAGCAGCTTGGAGCGCAGTCCCTACGAGCAGTACTTC. Its protein is CASSLERSPYEQYF.

This clonotype has just a few counts. This sequence joins TRBV20-1 and TRBJ2-7; 12 nucleotides match TRBD2. The CDR3 is 16 amino acids. Trimming removed 3 bases from V and 11 bases from J; junction bases left unmatched: 17. CDR1 DFQATT and CDR2 SNEGSKA come from the germline V gene (reference sequence). CDR3 nucleotide sequence: TGCAGTGCTAGCGGCCGGACTAGCGGGACCTTATCTGCGGAGTACTTC. It yields the protein CSASGRTSGTLSAEYF.

This CDR3 reads CASSAGTGGFYNEQFF. Here the CDR3 DNA reads TGTGCCAGCAGCGCCGGGACAGGGGGCTTCTACAATGAGCAGTTCTTC. This chain links TRBV7-9 with TRBJ2-1; 12 bases align to TRBD1. The CDR3 has 16 amino acids. The V gene's germline CDR1 is SEHNR and CDR2 FQNEAQ (reference sequence). Trimming removed 5 bases from V and 3 bases from J; junction bases left unmatched: 5.

Many counts were recorded for this clonotype. The gene calls are TRBV11-2 and TRBJ2-7; no clear D gene. V was cut by 1 base and J by 7 bases, with 5 bases left in between. Per the germline V gene, CDR1 is SGHAT and CDR2 is FQNNGV. This CDR3 is 11 amino acids long. The CDR3 region is CASSLAQEQYF. The CDR3 bases are TGTGCCAGCAGCTTAGCTCAAGAGCAGTACTTC.

V gene TRBV20-1 combines with J gene TRBJ1-1; the D is unclear. This CDR3 is 13 amino acids long. Germline values: CDR1 DFQATT, CDR2 SNEGSKA (reference sequence). V was clipped by 0 bases and J by 7 bases, with 12 bases between them. The CDR3 DNA follows: TGCAGTGCTAGAGATCCCAGGAAGGGTGAAGCTTTCTTT. It translates to CSARDPRKGEAFF.

This clonotype was observed a handful of times. This chain links TRBV5-6 with TRBJ2-5; D ambiguous. V was pared by 0 bases and J by 2 bases, with 5 bases between. CDR1 is SGHDT, CDR2 YYEEEE, per germline. CDR3 length: 13 residues. The CDR3: CASSLDTQETQYF. The DNA of the CDR3 is TGTGCCAGCAGCTTGGATACTCAAGAGACCCAGTACTTC.

There are a few counts of this clonotype. The chain combines TRBV6-1 with TRBJ1-2; 9 bases are a match to TRBD1. With V trimmed by 4 bases and J by 4 bases, 4 bases remained unmatched. Germline CDR1 reads MNHNS; CDR2 reads SASEGT. CDR3 length: 14 residues. In DNA, the CDR3 is TGTGCCAGCAGTGGCGACAGGGGGTTCTATGGCTACACCTTC. The encoded protein is CASSGDRGFYGYTF.

Many counts were recorded for this clonotype. The chain recombines TRBV6-2 or TRBV6-3 with TRBJ2-7; D is unclear. The germline V gene encodes CDR1 MNHEY and CDR2 SVGEGT. Trimming removed 6 bases at V and 2 bases at J, with 14 bases between. CDR3 length equals 14 residues. The DNA of the CDR3 is TGTGCCAGCAGAGTTGAAAAACTCACCTACGAGCAGTACTTC. It specifies CASRVEKLTYEQYF.

There are a few counts of this clonotype. Mismatch with germline at one junction end may stem from a read error. The chain couples TRBV20-1 to TRBJ2-7, with D possibly being TRBD1 or TRBD2 (5 bases each). The CDR3 consists of 16 residues. Germline V gene lookup returns CDR1 DFQATT and CDR2 SNEGSKA (reference sequence). In DNA, the CDR3 is TGCTGTGCTAGAGGGGTCACTAGGGACCGCACCTACGAGCAGTACTTC. It yields the protein CCARGVTRDRTYEQYF.

This clonotype appeared many times. The chain couples TRBV4-3 to TRBJ2-7; D unresolved. This CDR3 spans 17 amino acids. The V gene lost 1 base and the J gene lost 4 bases, with 20 bases spanning the gap. The germline V gene encodes CDR1 LGHNA and CDR2 YSLEER. In DNA form, the CDR3 reads TGCGCCAGCAGCCAAGTACGTGGGCTTCCGAGCTCATACGAGCAGTACTTC. The encoded protein is CASSQVRGLPSSYEQYF.

The chain combines TRBV4-2 with TRBJ2-6; D call uncertain. CDR3 length equals 18 residues. Trimming shortened V by 0 bases and J by 0 bases, and 12 bases separated the two germline ends. CDR1 and CDR2 from the germline V gene are LGHNA and YNFKEQ. Here the CDR3 reads CASSQDRFTASGANVLTF. In nucleotides, the CDR3 is TGTGCCAGCAGCCAAGATAGGTTCACCGCCTCTGGGGCCAACGTCCTGACTTTC.

This clonotype has ten or more counts. The genes are TRBV7-3 and TRBJ2-3, with D hard to call. Germline CDR1 reads SGHTA; CDR2 reads FQGTGA. This CDR3 region has 13 residues. V gave up 5 bases and J gave up 3 bases, with 9 bases separating them. CDR3 coding DNA: TGTGCCAGCAGCGTGAGCGTTACAGATACGCAGTATTTT. This sequence encodes CASSVSVTDTQYF. Filled out from reference TRBV7-3 and TRBJ2-3, the complete variable domain reads GAGVSQTPSNKVTEKGKYVELRCDPISGHTALYWYRQSLGQGPEFLIYFQGTGAADDSGLPNDRFFAVRPEGSVSTLKIQRTERGDSAVYLCASSVSVTDTQYFGPGTRLTVL.

This clonotype was seen repeatedly, ten times or more. The chain has TRBV27 and TRBJ1-3; D is undetermined. With 2 bases removed from V and 2 bases from J, the gap between germline ends came to 4 bases. Germline loops: CDR1 MNHEY, CDR2 SMNVEV (reference sequence). CDR3 length: 13 residues. In nucleotides, the CDR3 is TGTGCCAGCAGTTTAACAGCTGGAAACACCATATATTTT. It translates to CASSLTAGNTIYF.

There are a few counts of this clonotype. This rearrangement joins TRBV5-6 to TRBJ2-3, with D hard to call. The CDR3 has 15 residues. Trimming left V 0 bases short and J 1 base short, with 9 bases between. Germline V lookup: CDR1 SGHDT, CDR2 YYEEEE. The CDR3 DNA follows: TGTGCCAGCAGCTTGGTACCGTGGGGCACAGATACGCAGTATTTT. Protein sequence: CASSLVPWGTDTQYF.

Ten or more counts support this clonotype. The chain combines TRBV20-1 with TRBJ2-7; 7 bases match TRBD1. CDR1 DFQATT and CDR2 SNEGSKA come from the germline V gene (reference sequence). This CDR3 region has 12 residues. CDR3: CTVVRGRGEQYF. The DNA for the CDR3 is TGCACCGTCGTTAGGGGGCGCGGAGAGCAGTACTTC.